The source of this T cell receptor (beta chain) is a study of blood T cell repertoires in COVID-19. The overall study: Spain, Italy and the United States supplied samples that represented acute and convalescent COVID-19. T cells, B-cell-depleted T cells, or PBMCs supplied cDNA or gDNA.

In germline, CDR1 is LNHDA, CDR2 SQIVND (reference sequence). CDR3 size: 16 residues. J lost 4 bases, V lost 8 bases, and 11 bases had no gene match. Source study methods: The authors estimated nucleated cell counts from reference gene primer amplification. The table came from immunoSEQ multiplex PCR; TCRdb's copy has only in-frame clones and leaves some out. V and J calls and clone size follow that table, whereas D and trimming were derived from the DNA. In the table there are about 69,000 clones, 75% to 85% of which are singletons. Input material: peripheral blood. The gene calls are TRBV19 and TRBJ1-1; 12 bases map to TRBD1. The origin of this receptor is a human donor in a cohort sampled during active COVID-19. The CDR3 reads CASRRGQGAGRTEAFF. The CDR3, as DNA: TGTGCCAGTCGTAGGGGACAGGGGGCAGGCCGCACTGAAGCTTTCTTT.